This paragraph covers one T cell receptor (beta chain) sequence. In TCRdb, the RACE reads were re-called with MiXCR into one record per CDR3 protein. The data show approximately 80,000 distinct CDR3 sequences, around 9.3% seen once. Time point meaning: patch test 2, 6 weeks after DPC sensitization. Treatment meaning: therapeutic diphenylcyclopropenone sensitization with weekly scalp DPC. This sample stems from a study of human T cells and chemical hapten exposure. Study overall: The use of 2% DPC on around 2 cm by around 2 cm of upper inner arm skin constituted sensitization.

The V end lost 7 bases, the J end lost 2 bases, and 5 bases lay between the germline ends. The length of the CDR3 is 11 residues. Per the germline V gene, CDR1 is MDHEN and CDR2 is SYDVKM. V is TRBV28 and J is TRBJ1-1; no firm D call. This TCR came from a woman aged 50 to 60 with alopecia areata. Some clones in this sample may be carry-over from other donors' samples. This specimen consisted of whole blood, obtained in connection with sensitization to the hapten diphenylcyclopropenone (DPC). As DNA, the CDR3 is TGTGCCAGCATCGAAAACACTGAAGCTTTCTTT. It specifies CASIENTEAFF.